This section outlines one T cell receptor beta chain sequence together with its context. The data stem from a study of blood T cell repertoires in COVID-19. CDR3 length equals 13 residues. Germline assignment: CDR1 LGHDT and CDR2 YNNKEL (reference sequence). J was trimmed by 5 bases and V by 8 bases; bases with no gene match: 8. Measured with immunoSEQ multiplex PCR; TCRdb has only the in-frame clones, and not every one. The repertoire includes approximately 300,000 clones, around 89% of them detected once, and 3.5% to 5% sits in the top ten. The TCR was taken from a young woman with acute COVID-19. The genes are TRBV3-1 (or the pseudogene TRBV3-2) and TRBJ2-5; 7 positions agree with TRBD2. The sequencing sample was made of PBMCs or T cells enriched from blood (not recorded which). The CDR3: CASGRDRGETQYF. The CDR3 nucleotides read TGTGCCAGCGGGAGGGACCGTGGGGAGACCCAGTACTTC.